The rows below give T cell receptor beta chains drawn from one sample of a study of blood T cells in healthy people across ages. TCRdb called the 5' RACE reads again in MiXCR, with one record for every CDR3 protein. The table has approximately 1.5 million distinct CDR3 sequences, 34% seen once. Sequenced input: blood. The source is a woman aged 25 to 39 in good health. Both conserved end residues are part of each CDR3. A D gene is named only where the DNA matches it firmly. Not every row has a clone size; where given, it reads once, few, many or a size class.

TRBV6-1	.	TRBJ2-7	.	TGTGCCAGCAGTGACGCATATTTAGCGGCCTCCTACGAGCAGTACTTC	CASSDAYLAASYEQYF
TRBV3-1	few	TRBJ2-7	TRBD2	TGTGCCAGCAGCCAGTCTAGCGGGAGTTGGATCGAGGGTCGGTACTTC	CASSQSSGSWIEGRYF
TRBV21-1	few	TRBJ1-1	.	TGTGCCAGCAGCAAATCCAAAATTTGTAGGACTGAAGCTTTCTTT	CASSKSKICRTEAFF
TRBV5-1	few	TRBJ2-7	.	TGCGCCAGCAGCTCCTCTCCGGGGACCCCCTACGAGCAGTACTTC	CASSSSPGTPYEQYF
TRBV3-1	.	TRBJ2-7	.	TGTGTCAGCAGCCCCCTTGGGACCGGCGAGCAGTACTTC	CVSSPLGTGEQYF
TRBV6-1	few	TRBJ1-1	TRBD1	TGTGCCAGCAGTGGGGGACAGGCCTTAACTGAAGCTTTCTTT	CASSGGQALTEAFF
TRBV5-5	.	TRBJ2-5	TRBD2	TGTGCCAGCGGACTCATACCGGGACTACAAGAGACCCAGTACTTC	CASGLIPGLQETQYF
TRBV2	.	TRBJ1-2	.	TGTGCCAGCGCCGGGACTCTTGACTATGGCTACACCTTC	CASAGTLDYGYTF
TRBV20-1	.	TRBJ1-6	TRBD1	TGCAGTGCTAGAGAGTCGGGACAGGGGGCGCGGTATAATTCACCCCTCCACTTT	CSARESGQGARYNSPLHF
TRBV3-1	few	TRBJ2-7	.	TGTGCCAGCAAACCCCGACTACTGGGGGACGAGCAGTACTTC	CASKPRLLGDEQYF
TRBV7-3	few	TRBJ2-7	.	TGTGCCAGCAGCTTTGAAGTCGGGCCTTCCTACGAGCAGTACTTC	CASSFEVGPSYEQYF
TRBV4-1	many	TRBJ2-3	.	TGCGCCAGCAGCCAAGATGTCGCCATGATAGATACGCAGTATTTT	CASSQDVAMIDTQYF
TRBV3-1	.	TRBJ1-2	.	TGTGCCAGCAGCCAGCGGTGGTCAGAGTATAACTATGGCTACACCTTC	CASSQRWSEYNYGYTF
TRBV10-3	few	TRBJ1-4	.	TGTGCCATCAGCCCTTCCGGAGGGCCGAATGAAAAACTGTTTTTT	CAISPSGGPNEKLFF
TRBV29-1	.	TRBJ2-3	.	TGCAGCGTTGTGCGGGCTACAGATACGCAGTATTTT	CSVVRATDTQYF
TRBV7-9	.	TRBJ2-2	TRBD1	TGTGCCAGCAGCCCCCACCCGGGACAGGGAACCGGGGAGCTGTTTTTT	CASSPHPGQGTGELFF
TRBV19	.	TRBJ2-3	.	TGTGCCAGCCGCCGGGGGGCAGGGGGCACAGATACGCAGTATTTT	CASRRGAGGTDTQYF